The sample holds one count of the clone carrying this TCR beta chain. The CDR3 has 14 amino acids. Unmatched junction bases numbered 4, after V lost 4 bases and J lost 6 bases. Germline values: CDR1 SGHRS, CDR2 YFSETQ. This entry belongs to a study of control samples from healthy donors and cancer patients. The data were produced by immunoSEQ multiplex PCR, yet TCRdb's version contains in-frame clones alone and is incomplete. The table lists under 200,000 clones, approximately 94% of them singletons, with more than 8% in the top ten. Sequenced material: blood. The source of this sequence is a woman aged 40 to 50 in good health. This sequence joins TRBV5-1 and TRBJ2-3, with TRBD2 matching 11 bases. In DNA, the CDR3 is TGCGCCAGCAGCAATAGCGGGGGGGCGGATACGCAGTATTTT. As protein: CASSNSGGADTQYF.